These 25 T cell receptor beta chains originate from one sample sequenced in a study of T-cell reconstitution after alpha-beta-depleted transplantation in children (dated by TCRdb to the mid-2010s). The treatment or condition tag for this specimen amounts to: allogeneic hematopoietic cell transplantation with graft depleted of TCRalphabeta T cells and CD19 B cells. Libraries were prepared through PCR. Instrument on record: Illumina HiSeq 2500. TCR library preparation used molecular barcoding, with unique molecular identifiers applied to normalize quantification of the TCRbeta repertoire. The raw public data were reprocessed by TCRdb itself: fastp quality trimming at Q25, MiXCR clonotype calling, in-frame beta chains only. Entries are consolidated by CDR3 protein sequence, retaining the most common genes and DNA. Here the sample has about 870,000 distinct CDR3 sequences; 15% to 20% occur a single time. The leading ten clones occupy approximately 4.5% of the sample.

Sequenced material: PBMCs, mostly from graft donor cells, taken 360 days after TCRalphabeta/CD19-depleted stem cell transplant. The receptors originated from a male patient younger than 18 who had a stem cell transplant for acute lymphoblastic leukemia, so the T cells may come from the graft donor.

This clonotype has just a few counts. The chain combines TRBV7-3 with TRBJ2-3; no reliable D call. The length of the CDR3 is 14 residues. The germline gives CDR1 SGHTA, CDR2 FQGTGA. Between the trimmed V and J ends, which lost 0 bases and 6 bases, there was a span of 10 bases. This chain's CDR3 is CASSLTPEVDTQYF. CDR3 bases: TGTGCCAGCAGCTTAACCCCAGAAGTGGATACGCAGTATTTT.

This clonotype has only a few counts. CDR3: CASSVGQGRFTGELFF. CDR3 DNA sequence: TGCGCCAGCAGCGTCGGACAGGGTCGTTTCACCGGGGAGCTGTTTTTT. The chain joins TRBV5-1 to TRBJ2-2; 8 bases map to TRBD1. The CDR3 loop spans 16 amino acids. Germline CDR1 is SGHRS and CDR2 is YFSETQ. After removal of 4 bases from V and 4 bases from J, the junction contained 9 bases not matched to a gene.

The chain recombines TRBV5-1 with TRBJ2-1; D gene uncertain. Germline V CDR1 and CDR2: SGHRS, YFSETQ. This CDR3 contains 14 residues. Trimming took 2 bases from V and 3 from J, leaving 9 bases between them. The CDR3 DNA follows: TGCGCCAGCAGCTTCACACTTCGCTACAATGAGCAGTTCTTC. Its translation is CASSFTLRYNEQFF.

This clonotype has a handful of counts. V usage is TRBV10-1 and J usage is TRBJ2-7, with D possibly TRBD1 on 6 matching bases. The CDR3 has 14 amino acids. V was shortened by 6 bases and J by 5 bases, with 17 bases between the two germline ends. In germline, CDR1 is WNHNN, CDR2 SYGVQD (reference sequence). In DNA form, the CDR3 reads TGCGCCAGCAGCGCCCACAGGGAGTCCCACGAGCAGTACTTC. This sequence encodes CASSAHRESHEQYF.

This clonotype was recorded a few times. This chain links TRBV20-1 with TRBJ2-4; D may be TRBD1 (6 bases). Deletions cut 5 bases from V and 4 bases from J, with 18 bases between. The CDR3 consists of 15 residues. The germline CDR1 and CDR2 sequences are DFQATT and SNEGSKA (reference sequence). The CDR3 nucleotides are TGCAGTGCTTGGACAGTTTGGGACCTTAAAAACATTCAGTACTTC. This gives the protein CSAWTVWDLKNIQYF.

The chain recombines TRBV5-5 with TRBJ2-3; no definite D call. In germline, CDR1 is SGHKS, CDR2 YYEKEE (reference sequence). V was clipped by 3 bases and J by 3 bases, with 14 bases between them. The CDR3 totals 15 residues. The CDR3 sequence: CASSWPWMNTDTQYF. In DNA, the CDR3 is TGTGCCAGCAGCTGGCCTTGGATGAATACAGATACGCAGTATTTT. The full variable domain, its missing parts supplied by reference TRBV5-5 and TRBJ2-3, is DAGVTQSPTHLIKTRGQQVTLRCSPISGHKSVSWYQQVLGQGPQFIFQYYEKEERGRGNFPDRFSARQFPNYSSELNVNALLLGDSALYLCASSWPWMNTDTQYFGPGTRLTVL.

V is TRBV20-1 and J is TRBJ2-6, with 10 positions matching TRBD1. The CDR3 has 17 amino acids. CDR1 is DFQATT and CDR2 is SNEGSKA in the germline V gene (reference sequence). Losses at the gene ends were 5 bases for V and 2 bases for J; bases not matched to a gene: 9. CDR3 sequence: CSAEDRGKGAGANVLTF. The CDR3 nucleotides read TGCAGTGCTGAGGACAGGGGGAAGGGGGCTGGGGCCAACGTCCTGACTTTC.

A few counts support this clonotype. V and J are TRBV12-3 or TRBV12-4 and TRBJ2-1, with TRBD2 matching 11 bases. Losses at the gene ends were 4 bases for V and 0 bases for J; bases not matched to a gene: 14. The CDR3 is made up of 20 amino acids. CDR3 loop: CASSYDGWTSGPSSYNEQFF. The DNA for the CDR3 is TGTGCCAGCAGTTATGATGGGTGGACTAGCGGGCCGAGCTCCTACAATGAGCAGTTCTTC.

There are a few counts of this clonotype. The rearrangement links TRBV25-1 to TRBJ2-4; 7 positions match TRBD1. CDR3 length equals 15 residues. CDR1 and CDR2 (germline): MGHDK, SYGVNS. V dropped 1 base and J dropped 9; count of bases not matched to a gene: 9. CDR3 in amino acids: CASSEFGTEAPIQYF. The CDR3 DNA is TGTGCCAGCAGTGAATTCGGGACAGAGGCACCCATTCAGTACTTC.

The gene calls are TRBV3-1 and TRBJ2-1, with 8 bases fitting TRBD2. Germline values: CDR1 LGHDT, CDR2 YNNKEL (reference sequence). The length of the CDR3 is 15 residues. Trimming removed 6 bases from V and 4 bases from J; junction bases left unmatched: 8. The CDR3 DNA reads TGTGCCAGCAGGGTGGCCGGGACTAGATACAATGAGCAGTTCTTC. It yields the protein CASRVAGTRYNEQFF.

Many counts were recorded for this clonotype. The CDR3 DNA follows: TGTGCCAGCAGCCGGACAGCGGGAGGGCCTGGCAATGAGCAGTTCTTC. Protein sequence: CASSRTAGGPGNEQFF. V usage is TRBV14 and J usage is TRBJ2-1; 10 bases line up with TRBD2. The germline V gene encodes CDR1 SGHDN and CDR2 FVKESK. The V segment lost 4 bases and the J segment 6 bases; nucleotides outside the gene matches: 9. CDR3 length: 16 residues.

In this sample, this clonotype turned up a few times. In DNA form, the CDR3 reads TGCAGCGTTGATTGCGGGTCGGGAGAGAACTACGAGCAGTACTTC. Residues: CSVDCGSGENYEQYF. The chain couples TRBV29-1 to TRBJ2-7, with D possibly being TRBD2 (6 bases). This CDR3 region has 15 residues. The V gene's germline CDR1 is SQVTM and CDR2 ANQGSEA. Trimming stripped 3 bases from V and 3 bases from J, with 18 bases between.

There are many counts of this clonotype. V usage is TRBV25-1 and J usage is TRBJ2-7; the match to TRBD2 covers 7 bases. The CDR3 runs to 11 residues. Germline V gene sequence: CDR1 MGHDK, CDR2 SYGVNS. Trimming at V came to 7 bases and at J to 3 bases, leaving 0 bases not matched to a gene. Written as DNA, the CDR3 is TGTGCCAGCACTAGCGGCTACGAGCAGTACTTC. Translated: CASTSGYEQYF.

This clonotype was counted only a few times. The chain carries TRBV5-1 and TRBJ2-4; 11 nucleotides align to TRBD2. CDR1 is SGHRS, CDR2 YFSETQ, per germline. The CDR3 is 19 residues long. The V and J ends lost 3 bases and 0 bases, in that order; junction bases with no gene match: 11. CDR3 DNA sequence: TGCGCCAGCAGCTCACCTCCCCGTGGACTAGCGGGAGCCAAAAACATTCAGTACTTC. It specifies CASSSPPRGLAGAKNIQYF.

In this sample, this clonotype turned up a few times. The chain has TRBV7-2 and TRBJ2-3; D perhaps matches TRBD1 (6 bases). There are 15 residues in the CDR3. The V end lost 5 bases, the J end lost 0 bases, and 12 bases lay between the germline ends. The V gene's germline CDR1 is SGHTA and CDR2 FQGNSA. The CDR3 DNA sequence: TGTGCCAGCAGCGTTTCAGGGGCTAGCACAGATACGCAGTATTTT. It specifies CASSVSGASTDTQYF.

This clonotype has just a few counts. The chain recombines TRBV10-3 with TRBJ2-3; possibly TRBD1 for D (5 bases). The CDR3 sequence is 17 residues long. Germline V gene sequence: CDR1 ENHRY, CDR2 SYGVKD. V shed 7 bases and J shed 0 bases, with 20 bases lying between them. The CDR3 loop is CAIKPTQESRSTDTQYF. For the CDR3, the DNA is TGTGCCATCAAACCCACACAGGAGTCGCGGAGCACAGATACGCAGTATTTT.

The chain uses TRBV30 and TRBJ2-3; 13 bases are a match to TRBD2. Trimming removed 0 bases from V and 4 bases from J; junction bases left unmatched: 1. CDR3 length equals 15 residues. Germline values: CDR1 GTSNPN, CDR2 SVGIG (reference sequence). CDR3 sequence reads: CAWSVLAGGPDTQYF. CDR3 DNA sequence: TGTGCCTGGAGTGTACTAGCGGGAGGGCCAGATACGCAGTATTTT. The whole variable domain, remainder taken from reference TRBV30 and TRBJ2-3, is SQTIHQWPATLVQPVGSPLSLECTVEGTSNPNLYWYRQAAGRGLQLLFYSVGIGQISSEVPQNLSASRPQDRQFILSSKKLLLSDSGFYLCAWSVLAGGPDTQYFGPGTRLTVL.

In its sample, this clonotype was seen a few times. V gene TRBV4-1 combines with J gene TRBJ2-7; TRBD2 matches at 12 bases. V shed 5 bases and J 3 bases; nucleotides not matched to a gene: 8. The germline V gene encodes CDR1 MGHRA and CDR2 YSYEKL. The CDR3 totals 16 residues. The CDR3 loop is CASSRAGLAGFYEQYF. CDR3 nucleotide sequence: TGCGCCAGCAGCAGAGCCGGACTAGCGGGATTCTACGAGCAGTACTTC.

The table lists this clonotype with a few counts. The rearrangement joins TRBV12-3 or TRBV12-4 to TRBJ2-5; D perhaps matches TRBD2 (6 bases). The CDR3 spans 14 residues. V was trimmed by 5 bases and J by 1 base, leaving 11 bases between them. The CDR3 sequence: CASSISGRQETQYF. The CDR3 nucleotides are TGTGCCAGCAGTATAAGCGGGCGCCAAGAGACCCAGTACTTC.

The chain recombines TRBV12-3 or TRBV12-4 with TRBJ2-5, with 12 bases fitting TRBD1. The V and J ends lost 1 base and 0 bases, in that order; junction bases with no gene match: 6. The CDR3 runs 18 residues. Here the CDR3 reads CASSLGGTGGLYQETQYF. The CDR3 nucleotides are TGTGCCAGCAGTTTAGGAGGGACAGGGGGCCTGTACCAAGAGACCCAGTACTTC.

The CDR3 nucleotides are TGTGCCAGCAGCTCCGAGGGGCGGGTCACAGATACGCAGTATTTT. Translation gives CASSSEGRVTDTQYF. V and J are TRBV11-3 and TRBJ2-3; D is perhaps TRBD1 or TRBD2 (5 bases each). The CDR3 length is 15 residues. Trimming removed 4 bases at V and 2 bases at J, with 13 bases between. In germline, CDR1 is SGHNT, CDR2 YENEEA.

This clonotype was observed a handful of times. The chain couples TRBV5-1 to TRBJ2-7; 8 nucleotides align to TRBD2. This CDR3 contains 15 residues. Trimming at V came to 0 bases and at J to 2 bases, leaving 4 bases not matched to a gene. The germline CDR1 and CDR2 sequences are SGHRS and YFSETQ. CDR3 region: CASSLAKREPYEQYF. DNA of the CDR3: TGCGCCAGCAGCTTGGCCAAGCGGGAGCCCTACGAGCAGTACTTC.

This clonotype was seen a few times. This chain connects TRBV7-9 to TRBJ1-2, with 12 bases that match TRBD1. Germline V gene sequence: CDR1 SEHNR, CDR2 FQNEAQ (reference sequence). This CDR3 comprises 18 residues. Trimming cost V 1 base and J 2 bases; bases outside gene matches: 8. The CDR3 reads CASSLGSGQGAHNYGYTF. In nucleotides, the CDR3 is TGTGCCAGCAGCTTAGGTTCGGGACAGGGGGCCCACAACTATGGCTACACCTTC.

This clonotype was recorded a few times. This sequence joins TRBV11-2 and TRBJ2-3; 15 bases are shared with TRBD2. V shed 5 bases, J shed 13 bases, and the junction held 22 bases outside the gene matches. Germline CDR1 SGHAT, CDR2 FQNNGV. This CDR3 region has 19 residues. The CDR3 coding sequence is TGTGCCAGCAGCCCCCGTTCGGCTGGACTAGCGGGAGGGAGGGGGCTAGAGTATTTT. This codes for CASSPRSAGLAGGRGLEYF.

CDR3 coding DNA: TGTGCCACCAGTGACGTGACAGGGGGCTCGAACAATGAGCAGTTCTTC. Protein product: CATSDVTGGSNNEQFF. This chain links TRBV24-1 with TRBJ2-1, with 10 bases that match TRBD1. The CDR3 totals 16 residues. The germline gives CDR1 KGHDR, CDR2 SFDVKD. V was pared by 4 bases and J by 5 bases, with 7 bases of the junction left unmatched.